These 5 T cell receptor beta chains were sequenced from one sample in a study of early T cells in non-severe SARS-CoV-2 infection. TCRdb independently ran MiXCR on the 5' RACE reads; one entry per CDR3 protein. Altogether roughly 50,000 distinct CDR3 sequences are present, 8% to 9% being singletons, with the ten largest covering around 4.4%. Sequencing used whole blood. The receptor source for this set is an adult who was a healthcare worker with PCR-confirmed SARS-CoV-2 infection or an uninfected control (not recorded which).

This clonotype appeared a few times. The CDR3 loop is CSVVYLLPNTEAFF. The DNA of the CDR3 is TGCAGCGTTGTCTATCTTCTGCCGAACACTGAAGCTTTCTTT. J is TRBJ1-1 and V is TRBV29-1, with D hard to call. With 4 bases removed from V and 1 base from J, the gap between germline ends came to 13 bases. Per the germline V gene, CDR1 is SQVTM and CDR2 is ANQGSEA. This CDR3 is built from 14 residues.

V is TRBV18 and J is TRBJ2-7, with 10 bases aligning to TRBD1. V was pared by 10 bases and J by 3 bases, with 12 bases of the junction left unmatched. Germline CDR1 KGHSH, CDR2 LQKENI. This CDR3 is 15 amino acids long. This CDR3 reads CATSTTGGYLYEQYF. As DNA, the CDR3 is TGTGCCACCTCGACGACAGGGGGCTATCTCTACGAGCAGTACTTC. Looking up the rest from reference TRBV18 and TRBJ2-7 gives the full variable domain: NAGVMQNPRHLVRRRGQEARLRCSPMKGHSHVYWYRQLPEEGLKFMVYLQKENIIDESGMPKERFSAEFPKEGPSILRIQQVVRGDSAAYFCATSTTGGYLYEQYFGPGTRLTVT.

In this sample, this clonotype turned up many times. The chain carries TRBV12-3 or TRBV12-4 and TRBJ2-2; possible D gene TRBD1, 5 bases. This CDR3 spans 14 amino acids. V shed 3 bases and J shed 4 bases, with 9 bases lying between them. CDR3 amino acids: CASSFRVGTGELFF. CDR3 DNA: TGTGCCAGCAGTTTCAGGGTCGGCACCGGGGAGCTGTTTTTT.

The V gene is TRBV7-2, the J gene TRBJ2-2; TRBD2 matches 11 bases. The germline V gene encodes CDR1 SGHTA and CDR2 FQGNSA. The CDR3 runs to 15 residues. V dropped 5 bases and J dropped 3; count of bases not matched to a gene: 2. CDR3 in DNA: TGTGCCAGCAGCGTTAGCGGGGGGGACACCGGGGAGCTGTTTTTT. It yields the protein CASSVSGGDTGELFF.

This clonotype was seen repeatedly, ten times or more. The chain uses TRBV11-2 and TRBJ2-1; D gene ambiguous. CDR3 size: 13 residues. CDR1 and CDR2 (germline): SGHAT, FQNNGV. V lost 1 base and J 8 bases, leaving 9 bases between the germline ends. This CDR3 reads CASSLVSGYEQFF. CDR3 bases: TGTGCCAGCAGCTTAGTAAGTGGCTATGAGCAGTTCTTC.